This TCR beta chain is from a study of T cell repertoires in cytomegalovirus infection. TCRdb processed the reads anew with MiXCR; each CDR3 protein has one entry. The table has under 300,000 distinct CDR3 sequences, 10% to 15% seen once. Germline V gives CDR1 SGHRS, CDR2 YFSETQ. V was clipped by 0 bases and J by 5 bases, with 10 bases between them. This CDR3 has 14 residues. The receptor was isolated from a human donor in good health (CMV status not recorded). Some clones in this sample may be carry-over from other donors' samples. The rearrangement links TRBV5-1 to TRBJ2-3, with D uncertain. The sample was PBMCs. CDR3 coding DNA: TGCGCCAGCAGCTTGGTTGGGGAAGGAGATACGCAGTATTTT. It codes for CASSLVGEGDTQYF.